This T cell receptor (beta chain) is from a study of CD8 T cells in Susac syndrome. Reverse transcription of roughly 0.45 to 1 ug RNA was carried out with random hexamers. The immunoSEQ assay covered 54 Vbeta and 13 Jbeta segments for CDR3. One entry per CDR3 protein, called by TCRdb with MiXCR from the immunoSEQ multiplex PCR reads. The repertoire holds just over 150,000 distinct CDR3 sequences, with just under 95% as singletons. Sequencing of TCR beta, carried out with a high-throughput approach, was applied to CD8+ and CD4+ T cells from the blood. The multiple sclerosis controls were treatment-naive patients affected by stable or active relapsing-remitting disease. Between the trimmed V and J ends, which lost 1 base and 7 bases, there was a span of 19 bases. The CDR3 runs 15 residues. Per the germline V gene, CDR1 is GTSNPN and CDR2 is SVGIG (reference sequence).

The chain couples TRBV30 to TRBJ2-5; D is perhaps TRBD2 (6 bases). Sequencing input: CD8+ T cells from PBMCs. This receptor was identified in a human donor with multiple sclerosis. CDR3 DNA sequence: TGTGCCTGGAGTGGCATAGCGGAGGGTTCGGGGACCCAGTACTTC. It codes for CAWSGIAEGSGTQYF.